One and the same sample provided the 23 T cell receptor beta chains below, sequenced in a study of blood T cell repertoires in COVID-19 (dated by TCRdb to the early 2020s). The method behind the library was the immunoSEQ multiplex PCR assay. TCRdb provides this immuneACCESS table in a form limited to in-frame rearrangements. Some clones are lacking; in checked studies, under half of them reflect an unresolved V gene, and why the rest are absent is not known. This sample comprises about 80,000 clones, approximately 88% of them detected only once. The top ten clones comprise under 7.5% of the sample. Sequenced material: peripheral blood. The origin of the receptors is a woman at least 80 years old with acute or convalescent COVID-19.

In this sample, this clone turned up once. V gene TRBV27 combines with J gene TRBJ1-5, with D unclear. Germline V gene lookup returns CDR1 MNHEY and CDR2 SMNVEV (reference sequence). The CDR3 length is 18 residues. Deletions cut 5 bases from V and 0 bases from J, with 20 bases between. The CDR3 loop reads CASSHRVGVGYSNQPQHF. DNA of the CDR3: TGTGCCAGCAGTCATCGGGTCGGGGTGGGGTATAGCAATCAGCCCCAGCATTTT.

The V call is TRBV19, the J call TRBJ2-7, with TRBD2 matching over 9 bases. Germline V gene lookup returns CDR1 LNHDA and CDR2 SQIVND (reference sequence). This CDR3 has 13 residues. J gave up 4 bases and V 5 bases, and 3 bases lay outside the gene matches. CDR3 nucleotides: TGTGCCAGTAGTCCTAGCGGGGCATACGAGCAGTACTTC. Translated: CASSPSGAYEQYF.

The gene calls are TRBV2 and TRBJ1-5, with 7 positions matching TRBD1. The junction had 8 bases not matched to a gene; V was cut back by 9 bases and J by 0 bases. The germline V gene encodes CDR1 SNHLY and CDR2 FYNNEI. This CDR3 is 15 amino acids long. The CDR3 bases are TGTGCCAGTACGAAGGGACAGTTTAGCAATCAGCCCCAGCATTTT. Translated, it gives CASTKGQFSNQPQHF.

This sequence joins TRBV2 and TRBJ2-3; TRBD2 matches at 14 bases. Unmatched junction bases numbered 14, after V lost 2 bases and J lost 4 bases. CDR1 and CDR2 from the germline V gene are SNHLY and FYNNEI. This CDR3 has 20 residues. This CDR3 is CASSETGLAGAPSVADTQYF. In nucleotides, the CDR3 is TGTGCCAGCAGTGAAACGGGACTAGCGGGAGCCCCTAGTGTAGCAGATACGCAGTATTTT. Combining the CDR3 with reference TRBV2 and TRBJ2-3 gives the whole variable domain EPEVTQTPSHQVTQMGQEVILRCVPISNHLYFYWYRQILGQKVEFLVSFYNNEISEKSEIFDDQFSVERPDGSNFTLKIRSTKLEDSAMYFCASSETGLAGAPSVADTQYFGPGTRLTVL.

The V call is TRBV30, the J call TRBJ1-2, with 8 bases lining up with TRBD1. Germline V gene data show CDR1 as GTSNPN and CDR2 as SVGIG (reference sequence). The CDR3 covers 15 residues. With V trimmed by 0 bases and J by 4 bases, 7 bases remained unmatched. The CDR3, as DNA: TGTGCCTGGAGTGTACCCCGTACAGGGGGCTATGGCTACACCTTC. Amino acids: CAWSVPRTGGYGYTF.

The rearrangement uses TRBV19 and TRBJ2-1, with 7 bases fitting TRBD1. Germline CDR1 LNHDA, CDR2 SQIVND (reference sequence). The CDR3 extends over 15 amino acids. J was trimmed by 0 bases and V by 6 bases; bases with no gene match: 5. CDR3 DNA: TGTGCCAGTAGCCAGGGACAGAACTCCTACAATGAGCAGTTCTTC. Amino acid sequence: CASSQGQNSYNEQFF.

This chain links TRBV18 with TRBJ1-5; no clear D gene. The CDR3 contains 14 residues. CDR1 is KGHSH and CDR2 is LQKENI in the germline V gene. V lost 2 bases and J 7 bases, leaving 12 bases between the germline ends. CDR3 nucleotides: TGTGCCAGCTCACCAAGGAGGACGGGGCAGCCCCAGCATTTT. Its translation is CASSPRRTGQPQHF.

The rearrangement links TRBV25-1 to TRBJ1-2; 8 bases match TRBD1. From germline, CDR1 is MGHDK and CDR2 SYGVNS. There are 13 residues in the CDR3. Trimming at V came to 8 bases and at J to 0 bases, leaving 2 bases not matched to a gene. The CDR3 region is CASSTGANYGYTF. Written as DNA, the CDR3 is TGTGCCAGCTCGACAGGGGCTAACTATGGCTACACCTTC.

The rearrangement joins TRBV2 to TRBJ1-5, with 8 bases matching TRBD1. The CDR3 is 18 residues long. In germline, CDR1 is SNHLY, CDR2 FYNNEI. V dropped 6 bases and J dropped 5; count of bases not matched to a gene: 18. DNA for the CDR3: TGTGCCAGCAGACCAGCCAGGACTGACAGGGGTTTCGATCAGCCCCAGCATTTT. Translating it yields CASRPARTDRGFDQPQHF.

The rearrangement joins TRBV7-8 to TRBJ2-2; 8 bases agree with TRBD2. The CDR3 length is 15 residues. CDR1 is SGHVS, CDR2 FQNEAQ, per germline. The J segment lost 0 bases and the V segment lost 4 bases, leaving 1 base of the junction unmatched. The CDR3 sequence is CASSYSGTNTGELFF. The CDR3 region has the DNA TGTGCCAGCAGCTATAGCGGGACGAACACCGGGGAGCTGTTTTTT.

The chain is built from TRBV18 and TRBJ2-1, with TRBD1 matching over 7 bases. This CDR3 has 15 residues. CDR1 and CDR2 from the germline V gene are KGHSH and LQKENI. With 1 base clipped from V and 4 bases from J, the junction kept 4 bases outside the gene matches. For the CDR3, the DNA is TGTGCCAGCTCACCACTCCCGGACAGGTACAATGAGCAGTTCTTC. This translates into CASSPLPDRYNEQFF.

The rearrangement uses TRBV2 and TRBJ2-5; possibly TRBD2 for D (6 bases). V lost 4 bases and J lost 1, with 10 bases in between. This CDR3 comprises 14 residues. From germline, CDR1 is SNHLY and CDR2 FYNNEI. The CDR3 nucleotides read TGTGCCAGCAGTGGGTCCGGGGGCCAAGAGACCCAGTACTTC. Residues: CASSGSGGQETQYF. The full variable domain, rest sourced from reference TRBV2 and TRBJ2-5, is EPEVTQTPSHQVTQMGQEVILRCVPISNHLYFYWYRQILGQKVEFLVSFYNNEISEKSEIFDDQFSVERPDGSNFTLKIRSTKLEDSAMYFCASSGSGGQETQYFGPGTRLLVL.

This rearrangement joins TRBV6-5 to TRBJ1-6, with D unclear. The CDR3 is made up of 14 amino acids. CDR1 MNHEY and CDR2 SVGAGI come from the germline V gene. V lost 6 bases, J lost 5 bases, and 11 bases lay in between. CDR3 residues: CASRKREDNSPLHF. CDR3 nucleotides: TGTGCCAGCAGAAAGAGGGAGGATAATTCACCCCTCCACTTT.

Only one count was recorded for this clone. The chain uses TRBV3-1 (or the pseudogene TRBV3-2) and TRBJ1-1, with D possibly being TRBD1 (5 bases). The length of the CDR3 is 14 residues. CDR1 is LGHDT and CDR2 is YNNKEL in the germline V gene (reference sequence). Trimming stripped 1 base from V and 4 bases from J, with 10 bases between. Here the CDR3 reads CASSQGSGVTEAFF. The CDR3 DNA reads as TGTGCCAGCAGCCAAGGGTCGGGGGTCACTGAAGCTTTCTTT.

CDR3 protein: CASSLAPGVTSTDTQYF. Here the CDR3 DNA reads TGCGCCAGCAGCTTGGCCCCAGGGGTCACTAGCACAGATACGCAGTATTTT. The chain joins TRBV5-1 to TRBJ2-3, with D tentatively TRBD1 (6 bases). Trimming took off 0 bases at V and 0 bases at J, with 14 bases between the two ends. The CDR3 runs to 17 residues. In germline, CDR1 is SGHRS, CDR2 YFSETQ.

The chain is built from TRBV5-1 and TRBJ2-5; D possibly corresponds to TRBD2 (5 bases). The V end lost 4 bases, the J end lost 4 bases, and 11 bases lay between the germline ends. The CDR3 has 13 residues. Looked up from germline, CDR1 is SGHRS and CDR2 is YFSETQ. The CDR3 spells CASSAGGGETQYF. Written as DNA, the CDR3 is TGCGCCAGCAGCGCGGGCGGTGGAGAGACCCAGTACTTC.

This clone was observed a single time. The chain couples TRBV15 to TRBJ2-2; D gene unclear. There are 14 residues in the CDR3. Germline CDR1 LNHNV, CDR2 YYDKDF (reference sequence). V was clipped by 3 bases and J by 2 bases, with 7 bases between them. CDR3 nucleotide sequence: TGTGCCACCAGCAGGTGGCAAAACACCGGGGAGCTGTTTTTT. It translates to CATSRWQNTGELFF.

This clone was seen only once. The chain recombines TRBV24-1 with TRBJ2-3; 11 bases are shared with TRBD2. Germline V lookup: CDR1 KGHDR, CDR2 SFDVKD. V dropped 7 bases and J dropped 2; count of bases not matched to a gene: 4. This CDR3 contains 15 residues. For the CDR3, the DNA is TGTGCCACCAGCGCTAGCGGGGGGACCACAGATACGCAGTATTTT. As protein: CATSASGGTTDTQYF.

This chain uses TRBV5-1 with TRBJ2-2; TRBD1 agrees at 7 bases. J was trimmed by 0 bases and V by 5 bases; bases with no gene match: 4. Germline CDR1 reads SGHRS; CDR2 reads YFSETQ. The CDR3 runs 15 residues. In DNA form, the CDR3 reads TGCGCCAGCAGTCCCGGGACAGCGAACACCGGGGAGCTGTTTTTT. Its protein is CASSPGTANTGELFF.

The V gene is TRBV4-2, the J gene TRBJ1-3; 7 positions agree with TRBD1. From germline, CDR1 is LGHNA and CDR2 YNFKEQ. V lost 2 bases, J lost 7 bases, and 5 bases stayed unmatched. This CDR3 is built from 14 residues. Here the CDR3 reads CASSQRDRANTIYF. The CDR3 DNA reads TGTGCCAGCAGCCAAAGAGACAGGGCGAACACCATATATTTT.

J is TRBJ2-1 and V is TRBV4-1; D is uncertain. The CDR3 extends over 16 amino acids. V shed 3 bases and J shed 0 bases, with 12 bases lying between them. Germline lookup yields CDR1 MGHRA and CDR2 YSYEKL. CDR3 nucleotide sequence: TGCGCCAGCAGCCACGATGACACTTACTCCTACAATGAGCAGTTCTTC. It yields the protein CASSHDDTYSYNEQFF.

The chain employs TRBV25-1 and TRBJ1-2; 10 bases are shared with TRBD1. The trim removed 8 bases at V and 5 bases at J, leaving 8 bases unmatched. Germline values: CDR1 MGHDK, CDR2 SYGVNS. The CDR3 sequence is 14 residues long. CDR3 nucleotide sequence: TGTGCCAGCGCCGGGACAGGGGTTACTTATGGCTACACCTTC. It yields the protein CASAGTGVTYGYTF.

The V call is TRBV15, the J call TRBJ1-1; D is perhaps TRBD1 (5 bases). V was trimmed by 8 bases and J by 1 base, leaving 14 bases between them. Germline-derived CDR1 and CDR2 are LNHNV and YYDKDF (reference sequence). The CDR3 covers 14 residues. The chain's CDR3 is CATGQRSTNTEAFF. Here the CDR3 DNA reads TGTGCCACCGGACAAAGATCTACGAACACTGAAGCTTTCTTT. Based on the CDR3 plus reference TRBV15 and TRBJ1-1, the full variable domain is DAMVIQNPRYQVTQFGKPVTLSCSQTLNHNVMYWYQQKSSQAPKLLFHYYDKDFNNEADTPDNFQSRRPNTSFCFLDIRSPGLGDTAMYLCATGQRSTNTEAFFGQGTRLTVV.